This T cell receptor beta chain was captured in a study of T cells in Graves' hyperthyroidism and ophthalmopathy. This clonotype was picked up many times. Amplification targeted TCR beta CDR3 regions from RNA transcripts. In the first-round RT-PCR of the TCR CDR3, the HTBI primer set was used. From the multiplex PCR reads, TCRdb called clonotypes with MiXCR, one entry per CDR3 protein. The table has roughly 280,000 distinct CDR3 sequences, about a sixth seen once. The CDR3 is 14 amino acids. J was trimmed by 11 bases and V by 6 bases; bases with no gene match: 8. Germline V gene lookup returns CDR1 MNHNS and CDR2 SASEGT.

Sequenced: blood. The TCR was taken from a woman aged 55-70 years with Graves' ophthalmopathy. The J gene is TRBJ1-4, the V gene TRBV6-1; 11 bases fit TRBD1. CDR3 coding DNA: TGTGCCAGCAGCCGGACAGGGGGCGTGCGGAAACTGTTTTTT. Its protein product is CASSRTGGVRKLFF.